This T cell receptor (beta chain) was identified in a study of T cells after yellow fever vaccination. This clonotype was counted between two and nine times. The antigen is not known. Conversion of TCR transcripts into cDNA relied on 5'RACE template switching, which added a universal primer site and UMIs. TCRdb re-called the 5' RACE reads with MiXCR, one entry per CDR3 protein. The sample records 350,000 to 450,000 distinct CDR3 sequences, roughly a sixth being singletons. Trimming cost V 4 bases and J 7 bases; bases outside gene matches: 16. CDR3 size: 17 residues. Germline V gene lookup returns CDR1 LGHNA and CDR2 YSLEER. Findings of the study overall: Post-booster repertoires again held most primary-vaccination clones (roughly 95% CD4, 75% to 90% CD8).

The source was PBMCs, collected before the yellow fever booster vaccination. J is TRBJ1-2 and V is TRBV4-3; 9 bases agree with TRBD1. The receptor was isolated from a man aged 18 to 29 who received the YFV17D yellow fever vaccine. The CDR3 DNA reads TGCGCCAGCAGCCCTACCTTGGGACAGGGAGTGAGGTTTGGCTACACCTTC. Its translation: CASSPTLGQGVRFGYTF.